These T cell receptor beta chains were read from a single sample in a study of blood T cell repertoires in COVID-19. TCRdb's copy holds only in-frame clones and misses some; the assay was immunoSEQ multiplex PCR. This sample carries tens of thousands of clones, 65% to 85% of them seen once, and the ten largest clones take 9.5% to 13%. The sample taken for sequencing was peripheral blood. Receptor source: a man at least 80 years old with COVID-19, enrolled during active disease. The CDR3 runs from the conserved cysteine through the conserved F or W. A D gene is named only where the DNA matches it firmly. Expanded clones get a size class; other rows say once, few or many, or leave the size out.

clone_size,d_call,v_call,cdr3_length,j_call,cdr3_nt,cdr3_aa
-,TRBD1,TRBV7-6,15,TRBJ2-5,TGTGCCAGCAGCTTAGAAACAGGGGGTCGGGAGACCCAGTACTTC,CASSLETGGRETQYF
-,TRBD1,TRBV14,15,TRBJ2-1,TGTGCCAGCAGCCACCGGGACAGAGCCTACAATGAGCAGTTCTTC,CASSHRDRAYNEQFF
once,TRBD1,TRBV30,16,TRBJ1-5,TGTGCCTGGACTGAGGGACAGATGAAAATAAATCAGCCCCAGCATTTT,CAWTEGQMKINQPQHF
-,TRBD1,TRBV6-1,17,TRBJ1-5,TGTGCCAGCAGTGAAGGCACAGGGGCCTATAGCAATCAGCCCCAGCATTTT,CASSEGTGAYSNQPQHF
few,TRBD1,TRBV6-2/TRBV6-3,15,TRBJ1-2,TGTGCCAGCAGTTACGGGTCGACAGGGGGCTATGGCTACACCTTC,CASSYGSTGGYGYTF
-,TRBD1,TRBV3-1/TRBV3-2,17,TRBJ2-6,TGTGCCAGCAGCCAAGCGACAGGGATCTCTGGGGCCAACGTCCTGACTTTC,CASSQATGISGANVLTF
-,-,TRBV5-1,15,TRBJ1-1,TGCGCCAGTCGGGACATGAGGGGTATGAACACTGAAGCTTTCTTT,CASRDMRGMNTEAFF
-,TRBD1,TRBV7-2,14,TRBJ1-5,TGTGCCAGCAGCAAGGACAGGGTAGGTCAGCCCCAGCATTTT,CASSKDRVGQPQHF
-,TRBD1,TRBV5-1,14,TRBJ1-6,TGCGCCAGCAGCTTGGGGACAGGGAGCTCACCCCTCCACTTT,CASSLGTGSSPLHF
once,-,TRBV6-6,14,TRBJ1-6,TGTGCCAGCAGAGATCGGGGGGAGAGTTCACCCCTCCACTTT,CASRDRGESSPLHF
once,TRBD1,TRBV18,17,TRBJ1-1,TGTGCCAGCTCACCTCTAGGGGGCAGTTGGGGAGACACTGAAGCTTTCTTT,CASSPLGGSWGDTEAFF
-,TRBD1,TRBV5-1,14,TRBJ1-3,TGCGCCAGCAGCACCGGACAGGGAGGAAACACCATATATTTT,CASSTGQGGNTIYF
-,TRBD1,TRBV5-1,16,TRBJ2-5,TGCGCCAGCAGCAGATCGACAGGGGGCGGCCAAGAGACCCAGTACTTC,CASSRSTGGGQETQYF
-,TRBD1,TRBV18,15,TRBJ2-1,TGTGCCAGCTCACTGGACAGGGCCTCCTACAATGAGCAGTTCTTC,CASSLDRASYNEQFF
-,-,TRBV12-3/TRBV12-4,13,TRBJ1-2,TGTGCCAGCAGTTCGACAGGATTCTATGGCTACACCTTC,CASSSTGFYGYTF
few,-,TRBV7-2,16,TRBJ1-5,TGTGCCAGCAGCTTAGAGGGTTCTTCGGGGAATCAGCCCCAGCATTTT,CASSLEGSSGNQPQHF
-,-,TRBV29-1,12,TRBJ2-1,TGCAGCGTTGATGGGCCGTACGTGGAGCAGTTCTTC,CSVDGPYVEQFF
-,TRBD1,TRBV5-4,14,TRBJ1-1,TGTGCCAGCAGCTTGGGACAGGGAGGCACTGAAGCTTTCTTT,CASSLGQGGTEAFF
-,-,TRBV12-3/TRBV12-4,12,TRBJ1-3,TGTGCCAGCAGTTTTACTGGAAACACCATATATTTT,CASSFTGNTIYF
-,TRBD1,TRBV19,14,TRBJ2-5,TGTGCCAGTAGGCCGACAGGGGTCGGAGAGACCCAGTACTTC,CASRPTGVGETQYF
-,-,TRBV30,13,TRBJ2-5,TGTGCCTCCTTAGCGACCCCCCAAGAGACCCAGTACTTC,CASLATPQETQYF
once,-,TRBV7-6,15,TRBJ1-4,TGTGCCAGCAGCTTATTCCTAGCTGGCAATGAAAAACTGTTTTTT,CASSLFLAGNEKLFF
-,-,TRBV5-4,13,TRBJ1-2,TGTGCCAGCAGCTTGCAGGGGCAGGGAGGCTACACCTTC,CASSLQGQGGYTF
-,TRBD1,TRBV7-9,15,TRBJ1-3,TGTGCCAGCAGTCCGGGACAGGCCTCTGGAAACACCATATATTTT,CASSPGQASGNTIYF
-,-,TRBV6-2/TRBV6-3,16,TRBJ1-3,TGTGCCAGCAGTCTAGACCCGGCTTTTTCTGGAAACACCATATATTTT,CASSLDPAFSGNTIYF
-,TRBD2,TRBV13,16,TRBJ2-1,TGTGCCAGCAGCGTAGCTAGCGGGATAGGCTACAATGAGCAGTTCTTC,CASSVASGIGYNEQFF
-,-,TRBV11-2,15,TRBJ1-3,TGTGCCAGCAGCTTGGACAGCCTCCTCGGAAACACCATATATTTT,CASSLDSLLGNTIYF
-,-,TRBV27,13,TRBJ2-4,TGTGCCAGCAGTTCCGGGGGTCTGGACATTCAGTACTTC,CASSSGGLDIQYF
-,-,TRBV18,15,TRBJ1-2,TGTGCCAGCTCACCATCCGCGGCGGCTAACTATGGCTACACCTTC,CASSPSAAANYGYTF
-,-,TRBV25-1,13,TRBJ2-3,TGTGCCAGCTCTACTAGCAGCACAGATACGCAGTATTTT,CASSTSSTDTQYF
-,-,TRBV18,15,TRBJ1-1,TGTGCCAGCTCACCAGGGGGCGGGTTGGACACTGAAGCTTTCTTT,CASSPGGGLDTEAFF
-,TRBD1,TRBV5-1,16,TRBJ1-3,TGCGCCAGCAGCGCGGGGGACAGGAATTCTGGAAACACCATATATTTT,CASSAGDRNSGNTIYF
-,-,TRBV15,15,TRBJ1-1,TGTGCCACCAGCACAAAAAGGACAGTGAACACTGAAGCTTTCTTT,CATSTKRTVNTEAFF
-,TRBD1,TRBV5-6,14,TRBJ1-2,TGTGCCAGCAGCTTGGGACAGGGGAACTATGGCTACACCTTC,CASSLGQGNYGYTF
-,-,TRBV4-3,14,TRBJ2-6,TGCGCCAGCAGCCAAGATCGGGGTTTCGGCGTCCTGACTTTC,CASSQDRGFGVLTF
-,-,TRBV18,16,TRBJ1-1,TGTGCCAGCTCACCACTCGCACAGGGTATCGACACTGAAGCTTTCTTT,CASSPLAQGIDTEAFF
-,-,TRBV27,17,TRBJ1-6,TGTGCCAGCAGTTTAAATACCCAAAGCCGCGATAATTCACCCCTCCACTTT,CASSLNTQSRDNSPLHF
-,TRBD1,TRBV9,16,TRBJ1-6,TGTGCCAGCAGCGTCATGGACAGGGCCTCGGGCTCACCCCTCCACTTT,CASSVMDRASGSPLHF
-,-,TRBV28,14,TRBJ1-5,TGTGCCAGCTGCCCGCGATATAGCAATCAGCCCCAGCATTTT,CASCPRYSNQPQHF
-,TRBD2,TRBV11-3,16,TRBJ2-5,TGTGCCAGCAGCAAAGGAACTAGCGGGAGCGTGGAGACCCAGTACTTC,CASSKGTSGSVETQYF
once,-,TRBV7-2,15,TRBJ2-5,TGTGCCAGCAGCCCGACAGGACGAACGCAAGAGACCCAGTACTTC,CASSPTGRTQETQYF
-,-,TRBV11-3,15,TRBJ2-3,TGTGCCAGCAGCTTTGGGGGACTCATGGGAGATACGCAGTATTTT,CASSFGGLMGDTQYF
-,TRBD2,TRBV6-5,15,TRBJ2-2,TGTGCCAGCAGCCTGACTAGCGGGAGCACCGGGGAGCTGTTTTTT,CASSLTSGSTGELFF
-,-,TRBV4-2,13,TRBJ1-1,TGTGCCAGCAGCCAAGAGAGCGACTACCTAGCTTTCTTT,CASSQESDYLAFF
-,-,TRBV19,15,TRBJ1-4,TGTGCCAGTAGCCAGGGAGGCACCCTTAATGAAAAACTGTTTTTT,CASSQGGTLNEKLFF
-,TRBD2,TRBV11-2,16,TRBJ2-7,TGTGCCAGCAGCTCTGCATCGGGACTAGCGGTCGGCGAGCAGTACTTC,CASSSASGLAVGEQYF
once,-,TRBV19,14,TRBJ2-1,TGTGCCAGTAGTTGGGCGGGACCCGACGAAGAGCAGTTCTTC,CASSWAGPDEEQFF
-,-,TRBV7-2,17,TRBJ2-7,TGTGCCAGCAGCTTAGTCAGAGGGAGCGTCAGTGGAGCCGAGCAGTACTTC,CASSLVRGSVSGAEQYF
once,TRBD1,TRBV25-1,16,TRBJ1-6,TGTGCCAGCAGTGAACCTCGGACAGGTCGTAATTCACCCCTCCACTTT,CASSEPRTGRNSPLHF
-,-,TRBV5-6,13,TRBJ2-1,TGTGCCAGCAGCTTGGGCAGGGGTAATGAGCAGTTCTTC,CASSLGRGNEQFF
few,TRBD1,TRBV5-6,13,TRBJ1-2,TGTGCCAGCAGCCGAGACAGGGGAGCTGGCTACACCTTC,CASSRDRGAGYTF